One and the same sample provided the 27 T cell receptor beta chains below, sequenced in a study of cytomegalovirus exposure and HLA in healthy donors. PCR primers comprised 60 Vbeta and 13 Jbeta primers. Profiling relied on immunoSEQ multiplex PCR, and the TCRdb table lists in-frame clones only, not all of them. There are about 120,000 clones in the sample; 65% to 80% occur only once, and about 2.5% lies in the top ten. The sequenced material came from PBMCs. These receptors all stem from a woman in her thirties or forties in good health and CMV-seropositive.

V usage is TRBV5-4 and J usage is TRBJ2-7; TRBD2 matches at 8 bases. CDR3 length: 14 residues. Germline lookup yields CDR1 SGHNT and CDR2 YYREEE (reference sequence). V lost 6 bases, J lost 3 bases, and 8 bases stayed unmatched. DNA for the CDR3: TGTGCCAGCAAGGGGGAGCGGGAGAACTACGAGCAGTACTTC. Translated: CASKGERENYEQYF.

The chain recombines TRBV15 with TRBJ1-1, with a possible D match to TRBD1 (5 bases). CDR1 LNHNV and CDR2 YYDKDF come from the germline V gene (reference sequence). Trimming took off 0 bases at V and 1 base at J, with 15 bases between the two ends. CDR3 length: 17 amino acids. The CDR3 DNA is TGTGCCACCAGCAGAGATGAAGCGCTGGGGCCGAACACTGAAGCTTTCTTT. It codes for CATSRDEALGPNTEAFF. Combining the CDR3 with reference TRBV15 and TRBJ1-1 gives the whole variable domain DAMVIQNPRYQVTQFGKPVTLSCSQTLNHNVMYWYQQKSSQAPKLLFHYYDKDFNNEADTPDNFQSRRPNTSFCFLDIRSPGLGDTAMYLCATSRDEALGPNTEAFFGQGTRLTVV.

J is TRBJ1-2 and V is TRBV5-1; maybe TRBD1 (5 bases). The CDR3 contains 15 residues. The V gene lost 0 bases and the J gene lost 3 bases, with 12 bases spanning the gap. Germline CDR1 and CDR2: SGHRS and YFSETQ. The CDR3 bases are TGCGCCAGCAGCTTGGAGCCTCTAGGGGACTATGGCTACACCTTC. As protein: CASSLEPLGDYGYTF.

V is TRBV6-5 and J is TRBJ2-7; tentative D call: TRBD1 (6 bases). The germline V gene encodes CDR1 MNHEY and CDR2 SVGAGI. Trimming left V 1 base short and J 5 bases short, with 12 bases between. This CDR3 spans 14 amino acids. The CDR3, as DNA: TGTGCCAGCAGTTACTTGGGACATTCCCACGAGCAGTACTTC. Its translation: CASSYLGHSHEQYF.

This sequence joins TRBV5-6 and TRBJ2-5; possibly TRBD1 for D (6 bases). Germline-derived CDR1 and CDR2 are SGHDT and YYEEEE. The CDR3 is 16 amino acids. Trimming stripped 3 bases from V and 5 bases from J, with 20 bases between. This CDR3 reads CASSYLTGSLGETQYF. The CDR3 nucleotides are TGTGCCAGCAGCTATTTAACAGGGTCCCTGGGGGAGACCCAGTACTTC.

The chain carries TRBV5-6 and TRBJ1-2; D perhaps matches TRBD1 (6 bases). The V and J ends lost 6 bases and 5 bases respectively, with 17 bases between them. Germline values: CDR1 SGHDT, CDR2 YYEEEE. The CDR3 sequence is 14 residues long. The DNA of the CDR3 is TGTGCCAGCAACCGGTTCGGGCAGGGGTATGGCTACACCTTC. It codes for CASNRFGQGYGYTF.

This clone was seen a handful of times. The chain joins TRBV7-2 to TRBJ2-7, with 9 bases identical to TRBD2. The CDR3 runs 17 residues. J was trimmed by 0 bases and V by 1 base; bases with no gene match: 7. The germline CDR1 and CDR2 sequences are SGHTA and FQGNSA. Here the CDR3 DNA reads TGTGCCAGCAGCTTAGTGGCTAGCGGGGACTTCTCCTACGAGCAGTACTTC. This gives the protein CASSLVASGDFSYEQYF.

The chain uses TRBV7-9 and TRBJ2-1; 12 bases align to TRBD2. Germline-derived CDR1 and CDR2 are SEHNR and FQNEAQ (reference sequence). V was pared by 6 bases and J by 10 bases, with 13 bases of the junction left unmatched. The CDR3 loop spans 16 amino acids. CDR3 DNA: TGTGCCAGCAGGCCGAGCCCTAGCGGGGGGGCGGGGGAGCAGTTCTTC. It yields the protein CASRPSPSGGAGEQFF.

The count of this clone is one. The rearrangement joins TRBV29-1 to TRBJ2-5; 7 bases fit TRBD2. J gave up 1 base and V 6 bases, and 5 bases lay outside the gene matches. The CDR3 has 13 amino acids. The V gene's germline CDR1 is SQVTM and CDR2 ANQGSEA. In DNA, the CDR3 is TGCAGCGTACCCGGGGGGACCCAAGAGACCCAGTACTTC. Protein sequence: CSVPGGTQETQYF. The variable domain in full, completed from reference TRBV29-1 and TRBJ2-5, reads SAVISQKPSRDICQRGTSLTIQCQVDSQVTMMFWYRQQPGQSLTLIATANQGSEATYESGFVIDKFPISRPNLTFSTLTVSNMSPEDSSIYLCSVPGGTQETQYFGPGTRLLVL.

This chain links TRBV5-1 with TRBJ1-1, with 11 bases fitting TRBD1. Germline V gene lookup returns CDR1 SGHRS and CDR2 YFSETQ. The CDR3 length is 14 residues. The trim removed 4 bases at V and 10 bases at J, leaving 9 bases unmatched. CDR3 in DNA: TGCGCCAGCAGCCCGCTCCGGGACAGGGGGTTAGCTTTCTTT. Translating gives CASSPLRDRGLAFF.

V and J are TRBV9 and TRBJ1-1, with D unclear. Germline CDR1 and CDR2: SGDLS and YYNGEE. Trimming took 0 bases from V and 8 from J, leaving 17 bases between them. CDR3 length: 15 residues. The chain's CDR3 is CASSVVAAGSGEAFF. CDR3 DNA sequence: TGTGCCAGCAGCGTAGTTGCCGCCGGGTCTGGGGAAGCTTTCTTT.

The V gene is TRBV6-5, the J gene TRBJ2-7, with 10 bases that match TRBD1. Looked up from germline, CDR1 is MNHEY and CDR2 is SVGAGI. V lost 6 bases and J lost 2; bases outside the gene matches: 7. The CDR3 spans 15 residues. CDR3 sequence reads: CASRPEGTGAYEQYF. As DNA, the CDR3 is TGTGCCAGCAGACCCGAGGGGACAGGGGCCTACGAGCAGTACTTC.

V is TRBV27 and J is TRBJ2-7; tentative D call: TRBD2 (5 bases). V was clipped by 2 bases and J by 3 bases, with 11 bases between them. The CDR3 sequence is 14 residues long. CDR1 is MNHEY and CDR2 is SMNVEV in the germline V gene (reference sequence). The CDR3 coding sequence is TGTGCCAGCAGTTTAAGACCGAGGGACTACGAGCAGTACTTC. It translates to CASSLRPRDYEQYF.

V is TRBV23-1 and J is TRBJ2-7; 7 bases match TRBD2. TRBV23-1 is reported as an ORF; its role is uncertain. V lost 4 bases to trimming and J lost 5 bases; unmatched junction nucleotides: 17. The CDR3 loop spans 17 amino acids. The DNA of the CDR3 is TGCGCCAGCAGTCCCCCCGCCCACGGGAGGAATCACCACGAGCAGTACTTC. This gives the protein CASSPPAHGRNHHEQYF.

The chain joins TRBV5-1 to TRBJ2-7, with D possibly TRBD2 on 6 matching bases. Germline lookup yields CDR1 SGHRS and CDR2 YFSETQ. The CDR3 extends over 17 amino acids. The germline V and J ends were trimmed by 0 bases and 4 bases, with 20 bases remaining between them. The CDR3 spells CASSLGGRYTGVYEQYF. The CDR3 DNA is TGCGCCAGCAGCTTGGGGGGGAGGTACACCGGGGTTTACGAGCAGTACTTC.

This clone was counted a few times. Additional DNA sequences in this sample encode the identical CDR3. The gene calls are TRBV5-4 and TRBJ1-1; D uncertain. This CDR3 is built from 12 residues. Trimming stripped 4 bases from V and 5 bases from J, with 9 bases between. Germline CDR1 and CDR2: SGHNT and YYREEE (reference sequence). CDR3: CASSLGRTEAFF. Written as DNA, the CDR3 is TGTGCCAGCAGCCTCGGGAGGACTGAAGCTTTCTTT.

The V and J genes are TRBV19 and TRBJ2-5; 12 bases fit TRBD2. Germline CDR1 is LNHDA and CDR2 is SQIVND (reference sequence). Trimming at V came to 7 bases and at J to 5 bases, leaving 2 bases not matched to a gene. This CDR3 is built from 13 residues. The CDR3 here is CASKTSGGETQYF. The CDR3 DNA follows: TGTGCCAGTAAGACTAGCGGGGGTGAGACCCAGTACTTC.

Notes on this clone: The same CDR3 is also encoded by other DNA sequences in this sample. V gene TRBV10-3 combines with J gene TRBJ1-1; no firm D call. The germline V and J ends were trimmed by 2 bases and 11 bases, with 12 bases remaining between them. The CDR3 is 12 residues long. Germline V lookup: CDR1 ENHRY, CDR2 SYGVKD. CDR3 coding DNA: TGTGCCATCAGTGAGGTACAGTTTGAGGCTTTCTTT. This translates into CAISEVQFEAFF.

This chain joins TRBV5-1 and TRBJ2-1, with D perhaps matching TRBD1 (5 bases). The CDR3 contains 14 residues. CDR1 and CDR2 (germline): SGHRS, YFSETQ. Trimming stripped 2 bases from V and 2 bases from J, with 8 bases between. The CDR3 protein is CASSLQDPYNEQFF. CDR3 bases: TGCGCCAGCAGCTTACAGGACCCCTACAATGAGCAGTTCTTC.

The V call is TRBV19, the J call TRBJ1-4, with no clear D. This CDR3 is 14 amino acids long. Germline V gene sequence: CDR1 LNHDA, CDR2 SQIVND (reference sequence). The V gene lost 4 bases and the J gene lost 0 bases, with 6 bases spanning the gap. In nucleotides, the CDR3 is TGTGCCAGTAGTACTCAGGCAACTAATGAAAAACTGTTTTTT. Translated, it gives CASSTQATNEKLFF.

This clone is a singleton in its sample. The rearrangement links TRBV11-2 to TRBJ2-3; TRBD2 might be the D (5 bases). The V and J ends lost 3 bases and 1 base respectively, with 14 bases between them. The CDR3 consists of 16 residues. CDR1 is SGHAT, CDR2 FQNNGV, per germline. DNA of the CDR3: TGTGCCAGCAGCTTTGCAACCGTGAGGGGCACAGATACGCAGTATTTT. Its protein product is CASSFATVRGTDTQYF.

The chain combines TRBV19 with TRBJ2-3; 8 nucleotides match TRBD2. This CDR3 is 15 amino acids long. Per the germline V gene, CDR1 is LNHDA and CDR2 is SQIVND (reference sequence). V lost 5 bases to trimming and J lost 1 base; unmatched junction nucleotides: 5. The CDR3 nucleotides read TGTGCCAGTAGTGCCCCGGGACTAGGCACAGATACGCAGTATTTT. This translates into CASSAPGLGTDTQYF.

The chain is built from TRBV7-9 and TRBJ2-1; 8 bases are shared with TRBD2. The germline V gene has CDR1 SEHNR and CDR2 FQNEAQ (reference sequence). This CDR3 contains 15 residues. Unmatched junction bases numbered 12, after V lost 5 bases and J lost 9 bases. Here the CDR3 reads CASSHPTRREGEQFF. Written as DNA, the CDR3 is TGTGCCAGCAGCCATCCCACCCGACGGGAGGGTGAGCAGTTCTTC. Using reference TRBV7-9 and TRBJ2-1 for the parts outside the CDR3, the full variable domain is DTGVSQNPRHKITKRGQNVTFRCDPISEHNRLYWYRQTLGQGPEFLTYFQNEAQLEKSRLLSDRFSAERPKGSFSTLEIQRTEQGDSAMYLCASSHPTRREGEQFFGPGTRLTVL.

The V call is TRBV7-2, the J call TRBJ2-6; perhaps TRBD1 as D (5 bases). Germline-derived CDR1 and CDR2 are SGHTA and FQGNSA. The V and J ends lost 1 base and 3 bases respectively, with 7 bases between them. This CDR3 region has 15 residues. The CDR3 DNA sequence: TGTGCCAGCAGCTTAGTTAGGGGTGGGGCCAACGTCCTGACTTTC. Translating gives CASSLVRGGANVLTF.

V gene TRBV11-2 combines with J gene TRBJ2-3, with 12 positions matching TRBD1. The CDR3 has 17 residues. Germline CDR1 SGHAT, CDR2 FQNNGV. V lost 0 bases to trimming and J lost 4 bases; unmatched junction nucleotides: 5. CDR3 loop: CASSLDGTGGFADTQYF. The CDR3 DNA reads as TGTGCCAGCAGCTTAGATGGGACAGGGGGCTTCGCAGATACGCAGTATTTT.

The chain couples TRBV7-6 to TRBJ2-7; 8 bases are shared with TRBD1. Trimming cost V 5 bases and J 2 bases; bases outside gene matches: 5. Looked up from germline, CDR1 is SGHVS and CDR2 is FNYEAQ. This CDR3 contains 14 residues. The CDR3 reads CASSGQQGAYEQYF. CDR3 nucleotides: TGTGCCAGCAGCGGCCAACAGGGGGCCTACGAGCAGTACTTC.

This clone was counted once. This chain joins TRBV27 and TRBJ2-7, with 8 bases aligning to TRBD2. Germline CDR1 MNHEY, CDR2 SMNVEV (reference sequence). The CDR3 consists of 16 residues. Unmatched junction bases numbered 9, after V lost 0 bases and J lost 5 bases. CDR3 nucleotide sequence: TGTGCCAGCAGTTTATCGGCCCGGGGGGGTCGAAACGAGCAGTACTTC. Its protein product is CASSLSARGGRNEQYF.